These T cell receptor beta chains were read from a single sample in a study of cytotoxic CD8 clonotypes in ibrutinib-treated CLL. Repertoires were generated with immunoSEQ multiplex PCR, while TCRdb's copy carries only in-frame clones and drops some. The sample consists of about 68,000 clones, 90% of them appearing once. The sample was PBMCs, taken after 12 months of ibrutinib treatment. These receptor sequences come from a human donor with chronic lymphocytic leukemia. Both conserved end residues are part of each CDR3. D genes are given only for firm matches. Size tells how often a clone was seen (once, few, many) or the class of an expanded clone, and some rows leave it out.

d_call: -
clone_size: -
j_call: TRBJ1-6
v_call: TRBV28
cdr3_aa: CASSLMPISRDSYRSLHF
cdr3_nt: TGTGCCAGCAGTTTAATGCCTATATCACGGGACTCATACCGGTCCCTCCACTTT

d_call: -
clone_size: -
j_call: TRBJ1-3
v_call: TRBV11-3
cdr3_aa: CASSSQTRDTGNTIYF
cdr3_nt: TGTGCCAGCAGCTCGCAGACACGGGACACCGGAAACACCATATATTTT

d_call: -
clone_size: -
j_call: TRBJ1-1
v_call: TRBV19
cdr3_aa: CASSIDQGTGTEAFF
cdr3_nt: TGTGCCAGTAGTATAGATCAGGGTACGGGCACTGAAGCTTTCTTT

d_call: -
clone_size: -
j_call: TRBJ2-7
v_call: TRBV27
cdr3_aa: CASSLSGLISYEQYF
cdr3_nt: TGTGCCAGCAGTTTATCGGGACTTATCTCCTACGAGCAGTACTTC

d_call: -
clone_size: once
j_call: TRBJ1-2
v_call: TRBV30
cdr3_aa: CACSPAGLGYTF
cdr3_nt: TGTGCCTGTTCCCCGGCAGGGTTAGGCTACACCTTC

d_call: TRBD1
clone_size: -
j_call: TRBJ1-4
v_call: TRBV27
cdr3_aa: CASSTWTGLVRTNEKLFF
cdr3_nt: TGTGCCAGCAGTACATGGACAGGGCTAGTCCGCACTAATGAAAAACTGTTTTTT

d_call: -
clone_size: once
j_call: TRBJ1-2
v_call: TRBV7-9
cdr3_aa: CASSAGQGFLGYTF
cdr3_nt: TGTGCCAGCAGCGCCGGGCAGGGCTTTTTAGGCTACACCTTC

d_call: -
clone_size: once
j_call: TRBJ2-2
v_call: TRBV4-2
cdr3_aa: CASSQVKWESTGELFF
cdr3_nt: TGTGCCAGCAGCCAAGTTAAGTGGGAGAGTACCGGGGAGCTGTTTTTT

d_call: -
clone_size: -
j_call: TRBJ1-6
v_call: TRBV5-1
cdr3_aa: CASSRENRASSYNSPLHF
cdr3_nt: TGCGCCAGCAGTCGGGAAAACAGGGCGAGCTCCTATAATTCACCCCTCCACTTT

d_call: -
clone_size: -
j_call: TRBJ2-5
v_call: TRBV30
cdr3_aa: CAWSVSKETQYF
cdr3_nt: TGTGCCTGGAGTGTTAGTAAAGAGACCCAGTACTTC

d_call: TRBD1
clone_size: -
j_call: TRBJ1-3
v_call: TRBV2
cdr3_aa: CASRLTGGYGNTIYF
cdr3_nt: TGTGCCAGCAGGCTGACAGGGGGATATGGAAACACCATATATTTT

d_call: -
clone_size: -
j_call: TRBJ1-1
v_call: TRBV5-1
cdr3_aa: CASSPRDTNTEAFF
cdr3_nt: TGCGCCAGCAGCCCCCGGGACACGAACACTGAAGCTTTCTTT

d_call: -
clone_size: -
j_call: TRBJ1-5
v_call: TRBV27
cdr3_aa: CASSLYGGVGPQHF
cdr3_nt: TGTGCCAGCAGTTTATATGGGGGGGTCGGGCCCCAGCATTTT

d_call: TRBD2
clone_size: -
j_call: TRBJ2-1
v_call: TRBV6-5
cdr3_aa: CASGRALAGGRKQFF
cdr3_nt: TGTGCCAGCGGTAGGGCCCTAGCGGGAGGCCGTAAGCAGTTCTTC

d_call: -
clone_size: -
j_call: TRBJ2-1
v_call: TRBV25-1
cdr3_aa: CASTRTLGDSLYNEQFF
cdr3_nt: TGTGCCAGCACTCGTACCCTCGGGGATTCACTATACAATGAGCAGTTCTTC

d_call: -
clone_size: -
j_call: TRBJ1-1
v_call: TRBV27
cdr3_aa: CASSRGAGASTEAFF
cdr3_nt: TGTGCCAGCAGTCGAGGGGCAGGGGCCTCCACTGAAGCTTTCTTT

d_call: TRBD2
clone_size: -
j_call: TRBJ2-3
v_call: TRBV6-8
cdr3_aa: CASSYPRTRTDTQYF
cdr3_nt: TGTGCCAGCAGTTACCCACGGACTAGAACAGATACGCAGTATTTT

d_call: -
clone_size: -
j_call: TRBJ2-2
v_call: TRBV14
cdr3_aa: CASSPSGTGELFF
cdr3_nt: TGTGCCAGCAGCCCCTCTGGCACCGGGGAGCTGTTTTTT

d_call: -
clone_size: few
j_call: TRBJ1-1
v_call: TRBV29-1
cdr3_aa: CSVSDSRNTEAFF
cdr3_nt: TGCAGCGTAAGTGACAGTCGGAACACTGAAGCTTTCTTT

d_call: TRBD1
clone_size: -
j_call: TRBJ1-4
v_call: TRBV27
cdr3_aa: CASSIFRGQANEKLFF
cdr3_nt: TGTGCCAGCAGTATATTTAGGGGACAGGCAAATGAAAAACTGTTTTTT

d_call: TRBD1
clone_size: -
j_call: TRBJ2-7
v_call: TRBV28
cdr3_aa: CASSQGTPGQGAYEQYF
cdr3_nt: TGTGCCAGCAGTCAAGGCACTCCGGGACAGGGGGCCTACGAGCAGTACTTC

d_call: TRBD2
clone_size: once
j_call: TRBJ2-3
v_call: TRBV28
cdr3_aa: CASSLGTSGIEEYF
cdr3_nt: TGTGCCAGCAGTTTGGGGACTAGCGGGATCGAGGAGTATTTT

d_call: -
clone_size: -
j_call: TRBJ1-2
v_call: TRBV7-2
cdr3_aa: CASSLGMARGYGYTF
cdr3_nt: TGTGCCAGCAGCTTAGGTATGGCCAGGGGTTATGGCTACACCTTC

d_call: TRBD1
clone_size: -
j_call: TRBJ1-2
v_call: TRBV19
cdr3_aa: CASTIWTGRYGYTF
cdr3_nt: TGTGCCAGTACTATTTGGACAGGCCGCTATGGCTACACCTTC

d_call: TRBD1
clone_size: -
j_call: TRBJ2-2
v_call: TRBV7-2
cdr3_aa: CASSLGGQGNTGELFF
cdr3_nt: TGTGCCAGCAGCTTAGGGGGACAGGGGAACACCGGGGAGCTGTTTTTT

d_call: -
clone_size: -
j_call: TRBJ2-3
v_call: TRBV4-2
cdr3_aa: CASSQDYREGDTQYF
cdr3_nt: TGTGCCAGCAGCCAAGATTACAGGGAAGGAGATACGCAGTATTTT

d_call: TRBD2
clone_size: -
j_call: TRBJ2-1
v_call: TRBV4-1
cdr3_aa: CASSRLTSGRNNEQFF
cdr3_nt: TGCGCCAGCAGCCGCCTGACTAGCGGTAGAAACAATGAGCAGTTCTTC

d_call: TRBD1
clone_size: -
j_call: TRBJ2-2
v_call: TRBV10-3
cdr3_aa: CAISEWTGDTGELFF
cdr3_nt: TGTGCCATCAGTGAGTGGACAGGGGACACCGGGGAGCTGTTTTTT

d_call: TRBD1
clone_size: -
j_call: TRBJ1-2
v_call: TRBV29-1
cdr3_aa: CSVPGQGARNGYTF
cdr3_nt: TGCAGCGTCCCGGGACAGGGGGCGCGAAATGGCTACACCTTC

d_call: -
clone_size: -
j_call: TRBJ2-3
v_call: TRBV4-1
cdr3_aa: CASSPSGGVGSDTQYF
cdr3_nt: TGCGCCAGCAGCCCTTCAGGAGGGGTAGGCAGTGATACGCAGTACTTT

d_call: TRBD2
clone_size: -
j_call: TRBJ2-1
v_call: TRBV6-1
cdr3_aa: CASSELGTSGNEQFF
cdr3_nt: TGTGCCAGCAGTGAACTGGGGACTAGCGGTAATGAGCAGTTCTTC